What follows are 29 T cell receptor beta chains derived from one specimen sequenced in a study of T cell responses to AZD1222 COVID-19 vaccine. Sequenced by immunoSEQ multiplex PCR; TCRdb stores in-frame clones only, minus some. The repertoire consists of 100,000 or so clones, with approximately 81% occurring once and the leading ten covering approximately 15%. The sample here was peripheral blood, taken on day 0 of AZD1222 vaccination. These receptors were obtained from an adult in good health.

This clone appeared a single time. J is TRBJ2-1 and V is TRBV5-5, with D possibly being TRBD1 (6 bases). Trimming took off 0 bases at V and 7 bases at J, with 14 bases between the two ends. CDR3 length: 15 residues. Germline-derived CDR1 and CDR2 are SGHKS and YYEKEE (reference sequence). CDR3 in amino acids: CASSLDYGTLNEQFF. Written as DNA, the CDR3 is TGTGCCAGCAGCTTGGATTACGGGACACTTAATGAGCAGTTCTTC.

The rearrangement uses TRBV10-3 and TRBJ1-6, with D possibly matching TRBD1 (5 bases). The CDR3 sequence is 14 residues long. CDR1 is ENHRY, CDR2 SYGVKD, per germline. Trimming removed 10 bases at V and 6 bases at J, with 16 bases between. The CDR3 sequence: CATTTERGNSPLHF. In DNA, the CDR3 is TGTGCCACGACGACAGAAAGGGGTAATTCACCCCTCCACTTT.

This clone occurred once. The V gene is TRBV4-3, the J gene TRBJ2-1; D might be TRBD1 or TRBD2, each matching 5 bases. The V end lost 3 bases, the J end lost 8 bases, and 26 bases lay between the germline ends. This CDR3 is built from 18 residues. The germline V gene encodes CDR1 LGHNA and CDR2 YSLEER. CDR3 loop: CASSQTTRWGGSIYEQFF. CDR3 nucleotides: TGCGCCAGCAGCCAGACAACTCGATGGGGCGGGTCAATCTATGAGCAGTTCTTC.

The chain is built from TRBV7-2 and TRBJ1-1; the D gene is possibly TRBD1 (6 bases). Germline V gene sequence: CDR1 SGHTA, CDR2 FQGNSA. With 4 bases removed from V and 4 bases from J, the gap between germline ends came to 16 bases. This CDR3 is 15 amino acids long. The CDR3 region is CASSSQQGGVTEAFF. In DNA, the CDR3 is TGTGCCAGCAGCTCCCAACAGGGAGGAGTCACTGAAGCTTTCTTT.

The sample holds a few counts of this clone. J is TRBJ2-2 and V is TRBV11-3, with D possibly being TRBD2 (7 bases). The CDR3 length is 14 residues. Germline V lookup: CDR1 SGHNT, CDR2 YENEEA. V was cut by 4 bases and J by 6 bases, with 12 bases left in between. For the CDR3, the DNA is TGTGCCAGCAGCTGGTCCGGGGGGCCCGGGGAGCTGTTTTTT. This codes for CASSWSGGPGELFF. Drawing the rest from reference TRBV11-3 and TRBJ2-2, the complete variable domain is EAGVVQSPRYKIIEKKQPVAFWCNPISGHNTLYWYLQNLGQGPELLIRYENEEAVDDSQLPKDRFSAERLKGVDSTLKIQPAELGDSAVYLCASSWSGGPGELFFGEGSRLTVL.

V gene TRBV9 combines with J gene TRBJ2-1; the match to TRBD1 covers 12 bases. Germline V gene lookup returns CDR1 SGDLS and CDR2 YYNGEE. The junction had 4 bases not matched to a gene; V was cut back by 2 bases and J by 10 bases. This CDR3 comprises 14 residues. The chain's CDR3 is CASSVLGTGGEQFF. Here the CDR3 DNA reads TGTGCCAGCAGCGTCCTCGGGACAGGGGGCGAGCAGTTCTTC.

The rearrangement joins TRBV12-3 or TRBV12-4 to TRBJ1-1, with TRBD1 as a possible D gene (6 bases). This CDR3 has 13 residues. Trimming pared 6 bases from V and 4 bases from J, leaving 12 bases between. In nucleotides, the CDR3 is TGTGCCAGCAGCCGGACCAGGGGCACTGAAGCTTTCTTT. Translation gives CASSRTRGTEAFF.

The rearrangement joins TRBV7-2 to TRBJ2-1; D may be TRBD1 (6 bases). The CDR3 has 16 residues. The germline V gene encodes CDR1 SGHTA and CDR2 FQGNSA. Trimming stripped 2 bases from V and 4 bases from J, with 15 bases between. The CDR3 reads CASSLSGTPEYNEQFF. CDR3 bases: TGTGCCAGCAGCTTATCCGGGACACCGGAATACAATGAGCAGTTCTTC.

This rearrangement joins TRBV4-1 to TRBJ1-3, with TRBD1 matching 7 bases. There are 15 residues in the CDR3. The V segment lost 1 base and the J segment 4 bases; nucleotides outside the gene matches: 4. In germline, CDR1 is MGHRA, CDR2 YSYEKL. The CDR3 nucleotides read TGCGCCAGCAGCCAAGGGGGACAGAGGGGAAACACCATATATTTT. This sequence encodes CASSQGGQRGNTIYF.

The V gene is TRBV24-1, the J gene TRBJ2-1; 9 bases are a match to TRBD1. Per the germline V gene, CDR1 is KGHDR and CDR2 is SFDVKD. The trim removed 4 bases at V and 6 bases at J, leaving 9 bases unmatched. The CDR3 loop spans 16 amino acids. The DNA of the CDR3 is TGTGCCACCAGTGACGCCGGGACAGGGCCCCTCAATGAGCAGTTCTTC. This codes for CATSDAGTGPLNEQFF.

This chain joins TRBV6-5 and TRBJ1-2, with 7 bases lining up with TRBD1. Germline CDR1 is MNHEY and CDR2 is SVGAGI. J lost 8 bases, V lost 8 bases, and 5 bases had no gene match. The CDR3 sequence is 11 residues long. The CDR3 is CASHTQGGYTF. The CDR3 region has the DNA TGTGCCAGCCACACACAGGGGGGCTACACCTTC.

CDR3 in DNA: TGTGCCAGCAGCTATCGCAGGGCCAGCAATCAGCCCCAGCATTTT. Its translation is CASSYRRASNQPQHF. The chain recombines TRBV5-6 with TRBJ1-5; TRBD1 might be the D (5 bases). CDR3 length: 15 amino acids. V lost 3 bases, J lost 1 base, and 11 bases lay in between. CDR1 is SGHDT, CDR2 YYEEEE, per germline.

This sequence joins TRBV5-1 and TRBJ2-3, with TRBD2 identical over 14 bases. This CDR3 contains 16 residues. With V trimmed by 6 bases and J by 3 bases, 6 bases remained unmatched. Germline V gene lookup returns CDR1 SGHRS and CDR2 YFSETQ. CDR3 in amino acids: CASIEGLAGDTDTQYF. The CDR3 nucleotides read TGCGCCAGCATAGAGGGACTAGCGGGAGATACAGATACGCAGTATTTT.

The genes are TRBV15 and TRBJ2-1; TRBD2 aligns across 11 bases. Germline values: CDR1 LNHNV, CDR2 YYDKDF (reference sequence). V lost 1 base to trimming and J lost 6 bases; unmatched junction nucleotides: 14. The CDR3 runs to 19 residues. The DNA of the CDR3 is TGTGCCACCAGCAGAGGGGGTACTAGCGGGGGTAGGACACGCAATGAGCAGTTCTTC. This sequence encodes CATSRGGTSGGRTRNEQFF.

The CDR3 DNA follows: TGTGCCAGCAGCACCGGACAGGGCTATAATTCACCCCTCCACTTT. This gives the protein CASSTGQGYNSPLHF. The V and J genes are TRBV7-8 and TRBJ1-6; TRBD1 matches 8 bases. CDR3 length: 15 residues. The V gene end was trimmed by 5 bases and the J gene end by 3 bases; junction bases not matched to a gene: 3. Germline lookup yields CDR1 SGHVS and CDR2 FQNEAQ.

The J gene is TRBJ2-7, the V gene TRBV20-1, with D unclear. The CDR3 totals 11 residues. Germline CDR1 DFQATT, CDR2 SNEGSKA (reference sequence). V was clipped by 4 bases and J by 6 bases, with 10 bases between them. The CDR3 here is CSATRAGEQYV. CDR3 sequence (DNA): TGCAGTGCTACTAGGGCTGGCGAGCAGTACGTC.

J is TRBJ1-1 and V is TRBV6-2 or TRBV6-3; 10 bases align to TRBD1. The CDR3 runs to 20 residues. Germline CDR1 is MNHEY and CDR2 is SVGEGT. J gave up 2 bases and V 4 bases, and 19 bases lay outside the gene matches. The DNA for the CDR3 is TGTGCCAGCAGTTTCCGCCGGGACAGGGGTGGAAGGGGAAGAAACACTGAAGCTTTCTTT. This encodes CASSFRRDRGGRGRNTEAFF.

The chain's CDR3 is CASSHLPGLETGELFF. CDR3 in DNA: TGCGCCAGCAGCCATCTACCGGGACTAGAGACCGGGGAGCTGTTTTTT. This sequence joins TRBV4-1 and TRBJ2-2; 8 bases agree with TRBD2. J lost 5 bases, V lost 3 bases, and 8 bases had no gene match. In germline, CDR1 is MGHRA, CDR2 YSYEKL. This CDR3 spans 16 amino acids.

The chain couples TRBV19 to TRBJ1-3, with 8 bases fitting TRBD1. Germline V gene data show CDR1 as LNHDA and CDR2 as SQIVND (reference sequence). The CDR3 is made up of 16 amino acids. With 4 bases clipped from V and 1 base from J, the junction kept 6 bases outside the gene matches. As DNA, the CDR3 is TGTGCCAGTAGTACAAGGACAGGGAGGTCTGGAAACACCATATATTTT. Encoded protein: CASSTRTGRSGNTIYF.

The genes are TRBV11-3 and TRBJ2-1, with a possible D match to TRBD1 (6 bases). The CDR3 totals 14 residues. Trimming pared 5 bases from V and 3 bases from J, leaving 11 bases between. Germline loops: CDR1 SGHNT, CDR2 YENEEA. DNA for the CDR3: TGTGCCAGCAGCCCCGGGACACTCTACAATGAGCAGTTCTTC. It is translated as CASSPGTLYNEQFF.

The V and J genes are TRBV7-6 and TRBJ1-1, with D tentatively TRBD1 (5 bases). The CDR3 spans 16 residues. V was clipped by 3 bases and J by 2 bases, with 16 bases between them. Germline V gives CDR1 SGHVS, CDR2 FNYEAQ. The CDR3 loop is CASSLGPGAVNTEAFF. CDR3 DNA: TGTGCCAGCAGCTTGGGCCCCGGGGCGGTCAACACTGAAGCTTTCTTT.

The V gene is TRBV7-2, the J gene TRBJ1-1; D call uncertain. The CDR3 contains 14 residues. CDR1 is SGHTA, CDR2 FQGNSA, per germline. Trimming took off 3 bases at V and 1 base at J, with 9 bases between the two ends. The DNA of the CDR3 is TGTGCCAGCAGCTTTACTCCCTCGAACACTGAAGCTTTCTTT. It translates to CASSFTPSNTEAFF. The variable domain in full, with the rest retrieved from reference TRBV7-2 and TRBJ1-1, is GAGVSQSPSNKVTEKGKDVELRCDPISGHTALYWYRQSLGQGLEFLIYFQGNSAPDKSGLPSDRFSAERTGGSVSTLTIQRTQQEDSAVYLCASSFTPSNTEAFFGQGTRLTVV.

The rearrangement links TRBV7-2 to TRBJ1-2; D unclear. Germline V gene data show CDR1 as SGHTA and CDR2 as FQGNSA. The CDR3 has 13 residues. The germline V and J ends were trimmed by 1 base and 0 bases, with 3 bases remaining between them. The CDR3 bases are TGTGCCAGCAGCTTAGGGGCTAACTATGGCTACACCTTC. Translated, it gives CASSLGANYGYTF.

This clone appeared a few times. The chain couples TRBV4-2 to TRBJ2-5; 9 bases are a match to TRBD2. Germline assignment: CDR1 LGHNA and CDR2 YNFKEQ. The CDR3 consists of 16 residues. The V gene end was trimmed by 4 bases and the J gene end by 4 bases; junction bases not matched to a gene: 10. The CDR3 DNA reads as TGTGCCAGCAGCCCAGGGACTAGCAGCGGAGCAGAGACCCAGTACTTC. This codes for CASSPGTSSGAETQYF.

Worth noting for this clone: Sequence at one end of the junction differs from germline and may be a read error. V gene TRBV7-2 combines with J gene TRBJ2-3, with D hard to call. The germline CDR1 and CDR2 sequences are SGHTA and FQGNSA. There are 16 residues in the CDR3. The chain's CDR3 is CASSLARPRRTDTQYF. CDR3 DNA: TGTGCCAGCAGCTTAGCGCGGCCCCGCCGCACGGATACGCAGTATTTT.

This chain links TRBV5-1 with TRBJ2-5; 7 bases are a match to TRBD1. This CDR3 is 13 amino acids long. Germline CDR1 reads SGHRS; CDR2 reads YFSETQ. V lost 6 bases to trimming and J lost 4 bases; unmatched junction nucleotides: 6. The CDR3 region is CASNRQGGETQYF. Here the CDR3 DNA reads TGCGCCAGCAATAGACAGGGCGGAGAGACCCAGTACTTC.

The genes are TRBV19 and TRBJ1-5, with 10 bases that match TRBD1. The germline CDR1 and CDR2 sequences are LNHDA and SQIVND (reference sequence). This CDR3 has 15 amino acids. V dropped 3 bases and J dropped 3; count of bases not matched to a gene: 2. The CDR3: CASSMGQGYNQPQHF. The DNA of the CDR3 is TGTGCCAGTAGTATGGGACAGGGGTACAATCAGCCCCAGCATTTT.

This chain connects TRBV7-8 to TRBJ1-2; D unresolved. The V gene lost 4 bases and the J gene lost 5 bases, with 17 bases spanning the gap. The V gene's germline CDR1 is SGHVS and CDR2 FQNEAQ. The CDR3 runs 15 residues. The CDR3 loop is CASSSGLLLGYGYTF. Here the CDR3 DNA reads TGTGCCAGCAGCTCCGGGCTTCTTCTAGGGTATGGCTACACCTTC.

The V and J genes are TRBV14 and TRBJ2-3, with 9 bases identical to TRBD2. The V gene end was trimmed by 4 bases and the J gene end by 4 bases; junction bases not matched to a gene: 21. The CDR3 contains 20 residues. Per germline, CDR1 SGHDN and CDR2 FVKESK. In nucleotides, the CDR3 is TGTGCCAGCAGCCCGCGACTAGCGGACTATCGACTCTTGATCGCAGATACGCAGTATTTT. Its translation is CASSPRLADYRLLIADTQYF.